This T cell receptor (beta chain) was sequenced during a study of blood T cell repertoires in COVID-19. Study-wide context: Samples representing acute and convalescent COVID-19 were sourced from the United States, Italy and Spain. PBMCs, B-cell-depleted T cells, or T cells provided the cDNA or gDNA that made up the material.

V lost 0 bases and J 5 bases, leaving 15 bases between the germline ends. Germline V gene sequence: CDR1 SGDLS, CDR2 YYNGEE. The CDR3 totals 15 residues. In the authors' methods: Quantification of nucleated cells was approximated via reference gene primer amplification. Profiling relied on immunoSEQ multiplex PCR, and the TCRdb table lists in-frame clones only, not all of them. The D gene and trimming were derived from the DNA, and the V and J assignments and clone size from that table. The data hold under 300,000 clones, with roughly 80% observed a single time. This clone was counted a single time. This receptor was identified in a woman between 18 and 30 years old with acute or convalescent COVID-19. Sample: peripheral blood. J is TRBJ2-7 and V is TRBV9; the D gene is possibly TRBD1 (7 bases). The CDR3 nucleotides read TGTGCCAGCAGCGTAGGGGGCAGGGGGGTGAACGAGCAGTACTTC. Translated, it gives CASSVGGRGVNEQYF.